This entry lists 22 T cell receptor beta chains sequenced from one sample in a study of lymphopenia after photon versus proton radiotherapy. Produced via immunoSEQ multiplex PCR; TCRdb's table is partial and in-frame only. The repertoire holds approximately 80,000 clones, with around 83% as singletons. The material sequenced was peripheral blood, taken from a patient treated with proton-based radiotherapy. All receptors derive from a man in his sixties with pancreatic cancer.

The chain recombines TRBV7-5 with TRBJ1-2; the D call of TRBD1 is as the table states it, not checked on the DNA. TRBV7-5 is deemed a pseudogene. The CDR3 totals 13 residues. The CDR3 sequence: CARSLRMKNGYTF. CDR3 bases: TGTGCCAGAAGCCTCAGGATGAAAAATGGCTACACCTTC.

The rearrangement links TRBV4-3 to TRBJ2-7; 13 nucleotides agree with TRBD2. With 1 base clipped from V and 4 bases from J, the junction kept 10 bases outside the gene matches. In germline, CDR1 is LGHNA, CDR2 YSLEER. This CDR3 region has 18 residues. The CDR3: CASSQGGLAGVGVYEQYF. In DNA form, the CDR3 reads TGCGCCAGCAGCCAAGGCGGACTAGCGGGAGTAGGTGTGTACGAGCAGTACTTC.

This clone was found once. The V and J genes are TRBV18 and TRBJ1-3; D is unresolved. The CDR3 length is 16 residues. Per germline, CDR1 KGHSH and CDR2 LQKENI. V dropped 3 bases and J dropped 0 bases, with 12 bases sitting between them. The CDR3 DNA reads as TGTGCCAGCTCACCGTACGTTGCCTTCTCTGGAAACACCATATATTTT. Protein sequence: CASSPYVAFSGNTIYF.

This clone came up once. CDR3 loop: CASSLGDRGQFF. CDR3 nucleotides: TGTGCCAGCAGCTTAGGCGACAGGGGCCAGTTCTTC. The chain employs TRBV7-9 and TRBJ2-1; 8 positions agree with TRBD1. With V trimmed by 1 base and J by 13 bases, 3 bases remained unmatched. The CDR3 runs 12 residues. Germline V lookup: CDR1 SEHNR, CDR2 FQNEAQ (reference sequence).

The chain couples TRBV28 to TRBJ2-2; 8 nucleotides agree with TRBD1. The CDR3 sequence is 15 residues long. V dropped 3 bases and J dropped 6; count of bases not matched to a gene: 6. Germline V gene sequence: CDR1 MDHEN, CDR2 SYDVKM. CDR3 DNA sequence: TGTGCCAGCAGTTTTATGGACAGGGTAGCCGGGGAGCTGTTTTTT. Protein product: CASSFMDRVAGELFF.

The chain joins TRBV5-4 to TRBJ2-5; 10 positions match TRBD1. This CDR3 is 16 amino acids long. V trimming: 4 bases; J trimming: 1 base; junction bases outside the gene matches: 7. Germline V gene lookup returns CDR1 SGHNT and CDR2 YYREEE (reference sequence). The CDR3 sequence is CASSGSWTGGQETQYF. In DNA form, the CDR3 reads TGTGCCAGCAGCGGAAGCTGGACAGGGGGCCAAGAGACCCAGTACTTC. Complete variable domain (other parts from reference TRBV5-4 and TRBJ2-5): ETGVTQSPTHLIKTRGQQVTLRCSSQSGHNTVSWYQQALGQGPQFIFQYYREEENGRGNFPPRFSGLQFPNYSSELNVNALELDDSALYLCASSGSWTGGQETQYFGPGTRLLVL.

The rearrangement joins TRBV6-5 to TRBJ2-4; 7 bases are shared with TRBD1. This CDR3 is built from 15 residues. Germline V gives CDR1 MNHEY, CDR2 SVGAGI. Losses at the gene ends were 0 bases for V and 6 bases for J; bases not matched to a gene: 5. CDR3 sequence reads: CASSYSQTGSNIQYF. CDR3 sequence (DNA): TGTGCCAGCAGTTACTCCCAGACAGGGTCAAACATTCAGTACTTC.

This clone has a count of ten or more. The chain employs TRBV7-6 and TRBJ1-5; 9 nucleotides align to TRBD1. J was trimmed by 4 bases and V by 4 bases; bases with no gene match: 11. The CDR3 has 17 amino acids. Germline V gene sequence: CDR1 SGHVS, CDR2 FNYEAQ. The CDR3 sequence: CASSSQPGTGLNQPQHF. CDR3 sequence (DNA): TGTGCCAGCAGCTCACAACCCGGGACAGGGCTTAATCAGCCCCAGCATTTT.

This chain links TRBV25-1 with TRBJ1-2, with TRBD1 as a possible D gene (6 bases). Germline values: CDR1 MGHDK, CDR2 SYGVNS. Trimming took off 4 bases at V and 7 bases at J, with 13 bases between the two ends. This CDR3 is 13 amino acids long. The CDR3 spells CASSAYKGGGYTF. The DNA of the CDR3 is TGTGCCAGCAGTGCTTACAAGGGGGGTGGCTACACCTTC.

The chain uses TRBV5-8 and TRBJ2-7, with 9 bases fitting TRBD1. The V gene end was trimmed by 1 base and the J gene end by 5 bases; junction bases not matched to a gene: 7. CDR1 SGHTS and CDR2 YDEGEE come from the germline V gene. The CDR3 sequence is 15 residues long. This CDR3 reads CASSLPGQGTHEQYF. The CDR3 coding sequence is TGTGCCAGCAGCTTGCCTGGACAGGGGACCCACGAGCAGTACTTC. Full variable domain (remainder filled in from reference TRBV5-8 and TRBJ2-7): EAGVTQSPTHLIKTRGQQATLRCSPISGHTSVYWYQQALGLGLQFLLWYDEGEERNRGNFPPRFSGRQFPNYSSELNVNALELEDSALYLCASSLPGQGTHEQYFGPGTRLTVT.

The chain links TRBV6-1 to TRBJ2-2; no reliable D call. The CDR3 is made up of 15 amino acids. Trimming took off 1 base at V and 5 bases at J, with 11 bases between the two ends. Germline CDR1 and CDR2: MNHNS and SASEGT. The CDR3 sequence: CASSEDGLRTGELFF. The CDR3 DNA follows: TGTGCCAGCAGTGAAGACGGCCTAAGAACCGGGGAGCTGTTTTTT.

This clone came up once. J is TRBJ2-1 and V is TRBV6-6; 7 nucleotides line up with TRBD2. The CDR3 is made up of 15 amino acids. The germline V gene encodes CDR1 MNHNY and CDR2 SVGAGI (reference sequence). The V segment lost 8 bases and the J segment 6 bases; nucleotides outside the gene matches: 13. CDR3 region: CASSLRAGAGNEQFF. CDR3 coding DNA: TGTGCCAGCTCTTTGCGCGCGGGAGCCGGCAATGAGCAGTTCTTC.

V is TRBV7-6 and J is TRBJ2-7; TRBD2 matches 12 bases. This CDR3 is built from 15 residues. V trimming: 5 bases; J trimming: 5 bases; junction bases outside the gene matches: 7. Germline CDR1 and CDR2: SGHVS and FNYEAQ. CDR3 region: CASSNLAGGPDEQYF. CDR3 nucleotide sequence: TGTGCCAGCAGCAACCTAGCGGGAGGGCCCGACGAGCAGTACTTC.

The CDR3 sequence is CASSIPRLAGGGEQFF. CDR3 coding DNA: TGTGCCAGTAGTATCCCCCGACTAGCGGGAGGGGGAGAGCAGTTCTTC. V and J are TRBV19 and TRBJ2-1; 14 bases agree with TRBD2. The CDR3 runs to 16 residues. From germline, CDR1 is LNHDA and CDR2 SQIVND (reference sequence). V trimming: 3 bases; J trimming: 10 bases; junction bases outside the gene matches: 8.

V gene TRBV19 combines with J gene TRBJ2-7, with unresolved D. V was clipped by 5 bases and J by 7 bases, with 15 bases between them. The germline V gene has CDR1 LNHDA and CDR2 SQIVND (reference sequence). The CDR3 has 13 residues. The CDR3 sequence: CASSSIIGLEQYF. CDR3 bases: TGTGCCAGTAGTTCAATTATCGGCCTAGAGCAGTACTTC.

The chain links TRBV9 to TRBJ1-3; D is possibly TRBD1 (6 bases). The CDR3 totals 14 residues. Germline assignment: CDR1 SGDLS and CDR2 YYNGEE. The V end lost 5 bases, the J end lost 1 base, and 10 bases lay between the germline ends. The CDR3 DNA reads TGTGCCAGCAGTTCCCAGGGGTCTGGAAACACCATATATTTT. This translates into CASSSQGSGNTIYF.

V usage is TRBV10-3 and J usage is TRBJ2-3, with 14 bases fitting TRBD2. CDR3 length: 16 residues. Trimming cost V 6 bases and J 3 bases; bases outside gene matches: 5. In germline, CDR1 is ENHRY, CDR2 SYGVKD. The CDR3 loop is CAISFRTSGRTDTQYF. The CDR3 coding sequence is TGTGCCATCAGCTTTAGGACTAGCGGGAGGACAGATACGCAGTATTTT.

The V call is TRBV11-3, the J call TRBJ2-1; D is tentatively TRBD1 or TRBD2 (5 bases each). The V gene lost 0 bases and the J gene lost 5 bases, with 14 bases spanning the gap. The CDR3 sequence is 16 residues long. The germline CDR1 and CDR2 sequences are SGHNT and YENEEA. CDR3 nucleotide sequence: TGTGCCAGCAGCTTAGATGGCAGGGACGGTAACAATGAGCAGTTCTTC. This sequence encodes CASSLDGRDGNNEQFF.

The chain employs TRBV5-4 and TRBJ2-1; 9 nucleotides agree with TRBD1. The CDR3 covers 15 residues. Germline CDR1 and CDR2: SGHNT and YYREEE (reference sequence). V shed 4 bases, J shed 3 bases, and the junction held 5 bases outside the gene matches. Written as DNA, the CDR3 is TGTGCCAGCAGCCAGGGACAGGGCGTCTACAATGAGCAGTTCTTC. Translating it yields CASSQGQGVYNEQFF.

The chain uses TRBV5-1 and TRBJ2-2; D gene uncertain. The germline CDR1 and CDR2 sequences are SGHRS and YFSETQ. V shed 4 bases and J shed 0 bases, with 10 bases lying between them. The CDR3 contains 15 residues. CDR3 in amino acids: CASSEVGPNTGELFF. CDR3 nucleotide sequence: TGCGCCAGCAGCGAGGTAGGGCCGAACACCGGGGAGCTGTTTTTT.

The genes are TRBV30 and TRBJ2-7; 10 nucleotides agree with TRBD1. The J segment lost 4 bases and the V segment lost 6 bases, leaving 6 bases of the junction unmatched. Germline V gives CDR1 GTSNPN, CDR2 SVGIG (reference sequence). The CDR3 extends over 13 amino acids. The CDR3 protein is CACRDRGRYEQYF. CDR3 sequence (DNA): TGTGCCTGTCGGGACAGGGGTCGGTACGAGCAGTACTTC.

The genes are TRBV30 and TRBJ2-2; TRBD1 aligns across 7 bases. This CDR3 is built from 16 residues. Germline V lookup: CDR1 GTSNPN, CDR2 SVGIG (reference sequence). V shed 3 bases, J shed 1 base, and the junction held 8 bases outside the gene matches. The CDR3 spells CAWREGDRLNTGELFF. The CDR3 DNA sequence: TGTGCCTGGAGAGAGGGGGACAGATTGAACACCGGGGAGCTGTTTTTT.